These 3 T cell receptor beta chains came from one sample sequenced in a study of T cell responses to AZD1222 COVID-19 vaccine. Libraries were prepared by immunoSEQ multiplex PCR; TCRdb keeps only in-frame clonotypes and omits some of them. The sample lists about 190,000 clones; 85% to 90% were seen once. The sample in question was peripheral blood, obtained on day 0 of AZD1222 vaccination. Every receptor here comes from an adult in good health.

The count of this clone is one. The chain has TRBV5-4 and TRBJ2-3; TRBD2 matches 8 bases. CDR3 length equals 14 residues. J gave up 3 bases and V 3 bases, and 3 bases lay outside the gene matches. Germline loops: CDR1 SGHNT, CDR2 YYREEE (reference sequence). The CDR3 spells CASSSGGRTDTQYF. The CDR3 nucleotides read TGTGCCAGCAGCTCGGGGGGGCGGACAGATACGCAGTATTTT.

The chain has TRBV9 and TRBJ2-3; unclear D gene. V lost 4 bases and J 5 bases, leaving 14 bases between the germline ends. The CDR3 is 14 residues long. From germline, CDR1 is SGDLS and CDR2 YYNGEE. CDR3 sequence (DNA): TGTGCCAGCAGCCCCCAGTCGATGGGAGATACGCAGTATTTT. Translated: CASSPQSMGDTQYF. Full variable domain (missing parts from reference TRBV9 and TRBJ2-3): DSGVTQTPKHLITATGQRVTLRCSPRSGDLSVYWYQQSLDQGLQFLIQYYNGEERAKGNILERFSAQQFPDLHSELNLSSLELGDSALYFCASSPQSMGDTQYFGPGTRLTVL.

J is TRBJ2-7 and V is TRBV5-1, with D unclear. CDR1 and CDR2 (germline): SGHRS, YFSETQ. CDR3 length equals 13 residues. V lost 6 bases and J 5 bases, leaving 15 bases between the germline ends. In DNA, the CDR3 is TGCGCCAGCAACTGGGCCAGTTATAACGAGCAGTACGTC. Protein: CASNWASYNEQYV.